Below, 6 T cell receptor beta chains from the same sample are listed, as sequenced in a study of T cell changes during pregnancy in multiple sclerosis. Data came from immunoSEQ multiplex PCR; TCRdb stores just in-frame clones and leaves some out. Of tens of thousands of clones in the sample, just over 90% are singletons; the top ten hold 3.5% to 5.5%. The sequencing used peripheral blood, collected in the second trimester of pregnancy. The source of these receptors is a female donor in good health, enrolled as a control in a pregnancy study.

This clone is medium-sized in the sample. CDR3 sequence (DNA): TGTGCCAGCAGTTACACGCCCGACAGGGATACTGAAGCTTTCTTT. Its translation: CASSYTPDRDTEAFF. The chain combines TRBV6-5 with TRBJ1-1; 7 nucleotides agree with TRBD1. The germline V gene encodes CDR1 MNHEY and CDR2 SVGAGI. V lost 2 bases and J lost 5; bases outside the gene matches: 8. The length of the CDR3 is 15 residues.

This clone has a single count. The chain recombines TRBV7-8 with TRBJ2-1; no firm D call. V shed 5 bases and J shed 0 bases, with 2 bases lying between them. Germline V gene sequence: CDR1 SGHVS, CDR2 FQNEAQ. This CDR3 is 12 amino acids long. CDR3: CASSLSYNEQFF. The DNA of the CDR3 is TGTGCCAGCAGCCTCTCCTACAATGAGCAGTTCTTC.

On this clone itself: Other DNA variants within this sample encode the same CDR3. This sequence joins TRBV9 and TRBJ2-3; weak D call: TRBD2 (6 bases). The CDR3 loop spans 13 amino acids. V lost 0 bases, J lost 4 bases, and 6 bases lay in between. Germline-derived CDR1 and CDR2 are SGDLS and YYNGEE. CDR3 sequence reads: CASSVGGADTQYF. CDR3 sequence (DNA): TGTGCCAGCAGCGTAGGGGGGGCAGATACGCAGTATTTT.

The genes are TRBV29-1 and TRBJ2-7; D not resolved. CDR3 length: 11 residues. Germline CDR1 and CDR2: SQVTM and ANQGSEA. V was cut by 7 bases and J by 4 bases, with 11 bases left in between. The CDR3 nucleotides are TGCAGCGCTATTCGTTTGTACGAGCAGTACTTC. This gives the protein CSAIRLYEQYF.

V usage is TRBV15 and J usage is TRBJ1-4; a possible D gene is TRBD1 (5 bases). The V end was cut by 3 bases, the J end by 5 bases, with 16 bases between. The CDR3 loop spans 16 amino acids. Germline V CDR1 and CDR2: LNHNV, YYDKDF (reference sequence). CDR3 bases: TGTGCCACCAGCAGCCCCCGGGGGACTCGAAATGAAAAACTGTTTTTT. As protein: CATSSPRGTRNEKLFF.

The rearrangement joins TRBV6-5 to TRBJ1-4, with a weak D call TRBD1 (6 bases). CDR1 is MNHEY, CDR2 SVGAGI, per germline. This CDR3 contains 14 residues. Between the trimmed V and J ends, which lost 0 bases and 6 bases, there was a span of 8 bases. The CDR3 DNA is TGTGCCAGCAGTTACTCGGACAGCGATGAAAAACTGTTTTTT. It specifies CASSYSDSDEKLFF.